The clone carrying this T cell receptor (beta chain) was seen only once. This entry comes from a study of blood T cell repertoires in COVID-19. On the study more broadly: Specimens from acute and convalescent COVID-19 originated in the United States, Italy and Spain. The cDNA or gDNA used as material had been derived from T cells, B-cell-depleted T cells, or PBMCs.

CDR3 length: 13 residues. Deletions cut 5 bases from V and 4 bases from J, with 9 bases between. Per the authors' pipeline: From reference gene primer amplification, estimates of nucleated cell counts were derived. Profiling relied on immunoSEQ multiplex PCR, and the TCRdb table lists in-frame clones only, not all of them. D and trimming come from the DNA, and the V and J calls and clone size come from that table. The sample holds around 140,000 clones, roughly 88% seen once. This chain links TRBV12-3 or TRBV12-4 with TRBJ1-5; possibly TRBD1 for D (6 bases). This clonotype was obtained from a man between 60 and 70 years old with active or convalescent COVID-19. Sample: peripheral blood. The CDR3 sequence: CASSVQGNQPQHF. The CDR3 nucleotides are TGTGCCAGCAGTGTACAGGGTAATCAGCCCCAGCATTTT.